This TCR beta chain was documented in a study of T cells in Graves' hyperthyroidism and ophthalmopathy. Template material for amplifying TCR beta CDR3 regions consisted of RNA transcripts. The HTBI primer set served for first-round RT-PCR of the TCR CDR3. TCRdb re-called the multiplex PCR reads through MiXCR, storing one row per CDR3 protein. The sample yields some 250,000 distinct CDR3 sequences, about 16% seen once. The V segment lost 3 bases and the J segment 5 bases; nucleotides outside the gene matches: 8. The germline V gene has CDR1 WNHNN and CDR2 SYGVQD (reference sequence). CDR3 size: 16 residues. In its sample, this clonotype was seen a few times.

Sequenced material: blood. This clonotype was sampled from a woman aged 45-65 years with Graves' hyperthyroidism that later progressed to Graves' ophthalmopathy. The chain combines TRBV10-1 with TRBJ2-2, with 8 bases matching TRBD1. The CDR3 spells CASSDPGQGKTGELFF. CDR3 nucleotides: TGCGCCAGCAGTGACCCCGGACAGGGTAAAACCGGGGAGCTGTTTTTT.